The source of this TCR beta chain is a study of blood T cells in healthy people across ages. Study-wide findings and caveats: Using unsorted PBMCs precluded a conclusive naive versus antigen-experienced comparison. While age rose, TCR beta diversity per million T cells dropped in a roughly linear way. The study regarded diversity estimates from one million T cells as underestimates. Across samples, TCR beta diversity tracked strongly with naive T cell percentage.

Between the trimmed V and J ends, which lost 4 bases and 11 bases, there was a span of 23 bases. The germline CDR1 and CDR2 sequences are SQVTM and ANQGSEA. The length of the CDR3 is 14 residues. With a J-beta primer mix and a sample-barcoded 5' primer, a second PCR ran about 7 to 11 cycles. TCRdb fed the 5' RACE reads into MiXCR, producing one record per CDR3 protein. The table has hundreds of thousands of distinct CDR3 sequences, nearly 60% seen once; the top ten hold around 22%. Of note for this clonotype: Its antigen is still unknown.

Sequencing was carried out using blood. The chain employs TRBV29-1 and TRBJ2-5, with no clear D. The receptor's source is a young man in good health. The CDR3 spells CSVVRNGIDNEQYF. The CDR3 DNA sequence: TGCAGCGTTGTCCGTAATGGGATCGACAATGAGCAGTACTTC.